This T cell receptor (beta chain) was obtained from a study of blood T cell repertoires in COVID-19. Study summary: Collection of acute and convalescent COVID-19 samples took place in the United States, Italy and Spain. T cells, B-cell-depleted T cells, or PBMCs provided the cDNA or gDNA that served as material.

The CDR3 is 16 amino acids. V lost 2 bases to trimming and J lost 6 bases, with 17 bases between them. Germline loops: CDR1 MDHEN, CDR2 SYDVKM. Authors' data handling: The authors estimated nucleated cell counts from reference gene primer amplification. Only in-frame clones appear in the TCRdb table, and some are missing; sequencing was by immunoSEQ multiplex PCR. V and J calls and clone size follow that table, whereas D and trimming were derived from the DNA. The repertoire holds hundreds of thousands of clones, with approximately 88% as singletons. This clonotype originated in a woman in her twenties or thirties who had recovered from COVID-19. The gene calls are TRBV28 and TRBJ1-5; D may be TRBD1 (5 bases). Sequencing was done on a sample of PBMCs or T cells enriched from blood (not recorded which). Here the CDR3 reads CASSLLLGARGQPQHF. The CDR3 nucleotides read TGTGCCAGCAGTTTACTGCTAGGGGCGCGAGGTCAGCCCCAGCATTTT.